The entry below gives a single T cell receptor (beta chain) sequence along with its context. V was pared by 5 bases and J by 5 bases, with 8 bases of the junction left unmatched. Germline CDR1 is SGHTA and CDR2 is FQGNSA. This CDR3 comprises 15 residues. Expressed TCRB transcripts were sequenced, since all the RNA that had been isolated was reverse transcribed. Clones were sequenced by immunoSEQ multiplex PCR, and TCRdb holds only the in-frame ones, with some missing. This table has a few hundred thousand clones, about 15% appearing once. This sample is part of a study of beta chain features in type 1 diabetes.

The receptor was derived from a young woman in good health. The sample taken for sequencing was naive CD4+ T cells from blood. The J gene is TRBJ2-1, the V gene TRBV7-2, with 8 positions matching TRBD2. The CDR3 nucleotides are TGTGCCAGCAGCCTAATGCAGCGGGAGCACAATGAGCAGTTCTTC. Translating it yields CASSLMQREHNEQFF.